A selection of T cell receptor beta chains follows, all from one sample in a study of control samples from healthy donors and cancer patients. Method: immunoSEQ multiplex PCR; TCRdb's copy keeps in-frame clones and lacks some. Among 100,000 to 150,000 clones listed, about nine tenths were seen once. The source material was blood. These TCRs come from a middle-aged man in good health. Both conserved end residues are part of each CDR3. A D gene is named only where the DNA matches it firmly. The size of a clone is reported for some rows only, either as once, few or many, or as a class for expanded clones.

clone_size	v_call	d_call	cdr3_length	j_call	cdr3_nt	cdr3_aa
few	TRBV19	NA	17	TRBJ1-6	TGTGCCAGTAGACGGGACCCGCTGAGCTCCTATAATTCACCCCTCCACTTT	CASRRDPLSSYNSPLHF
NA	TRBV6-2/TRBV6-3	NA	14	TRBJ2-1	TGTGCCAGCAGTTACGGCGGCGAGCACAATGAGCAGTTCTTC	CASSYGGEHNEQFF
NA	TRBV7-9	NA	15	TRBJ1-2	TGTGCCAGCAGCGCCAACAAGGGGACTAACTATGGCTACACCTTC	CASSANKGTNYGYTF
once	TRBV7-9	NA	14	TRBJ1-1	TGTGCCAGGGACAGCTATTCCTTGAACACTGAAGCTTTCTTT	CARDSYSLNTEAFF
NA	TRBV12-3/TRBV12-4	NA	13	TRBJ2-6	TGTGCCAGCAGGGTAGCTGGGGCCAACGTCCTGACTTTC	CASRVAGANVLTF
NA	TRBV9	TRBD2	15	TRBJ2-5	TGTGCCAGCAGCTCTATGCCCAGCGGGGTCGAGACCCAGTACTTC	CASSSMPSGVETQYF
NA	TRBV27	NA	16	TRBJ1-6	TGTGCCAGCAGTCCCCGGACTTCGGCGCGGAATTCACCCCTCCACTTT	CASSPRTSARNSPLHF
NA	TRBV7-9	TRBD1	13	TRBJ2-7	TGTGCCAGCAGCCTAGGGACAGGGTACGAGCAGTACTTC	CASSLGTGYEQYF
NA	TRBV6-1	NA	13	TRBJ2-2	TGTGCCAGCAAGACGGGTGTGGCCGGGGAGCTGTTTTTT	CASKTGVAGELFF
once	TRBV3-1/TRBV3-2	TRBD1	15	TRBJ1-3	TGTGCCAGCAGCCTCTACCGGGACAGGGGAAACACCATATATTTT	CASSLYRDRGNTIYF
NA	TRBV7-3	NA	13	TRBJ1-5	TGTGCCAGCAGCACTGACAGGAAGCAGCCCCAGCATTTT	CASSTDRKQPQHF
NA	TRBV6-5	NA	11	TRBJ1-2	TGTGCCAGCCATGGGGGGGCTGGCTACACCTTC	CASHGGAGYTF
NA	TRBV7-2	NA	16	TRBJ1-4	TGTGCCAGCAGCTTAGGTACGGGTTCAACTAATGAAAAACTGTTTTTT	CASSLGTGSTNEKLFF
NA	TRBV7-9	NA	14	TRBJ1-2	TGTGCCAGCAGCCCCCGCGTGGATAACTATGGCTACACCTTC	CASSPRVDNYGYTF
NA	TRBV15	NA	14	TRBJ2-2	TGTGCCACCAGAGAACAGGCGAACACCGGGGAGCTGTTTTTT	CATREQANTGELFF
NA	TRBV7-2	TRBD1	16	TRBJ1-5	TGTGCCAGCAGCCCGACAGGACAGGGAAGCAATCAGCCCCAGCATTTT	CASSPTGQGSNQPQHF
NA	TRBV4-3	NA	16	TRBJ1-4	TGCGCCAGCGGCCCGATCCCAGCCGCAACTAATGAAAAACTGTTTTTT	CASGPIPAATNEKLFF